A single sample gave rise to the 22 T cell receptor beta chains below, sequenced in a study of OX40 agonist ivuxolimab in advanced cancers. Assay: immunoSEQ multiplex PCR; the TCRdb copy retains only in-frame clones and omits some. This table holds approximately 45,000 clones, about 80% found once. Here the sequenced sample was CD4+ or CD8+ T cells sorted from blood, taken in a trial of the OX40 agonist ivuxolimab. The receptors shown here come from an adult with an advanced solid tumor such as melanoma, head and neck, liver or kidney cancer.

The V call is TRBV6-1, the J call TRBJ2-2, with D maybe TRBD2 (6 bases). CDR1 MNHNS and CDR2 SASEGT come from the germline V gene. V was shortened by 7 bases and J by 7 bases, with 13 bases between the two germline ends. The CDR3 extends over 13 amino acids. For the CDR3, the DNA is TGTGCCAGCATTGGCGGGAACGGCGGGGAGCTGTTTTTT. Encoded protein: CASIGGNGGELFF.

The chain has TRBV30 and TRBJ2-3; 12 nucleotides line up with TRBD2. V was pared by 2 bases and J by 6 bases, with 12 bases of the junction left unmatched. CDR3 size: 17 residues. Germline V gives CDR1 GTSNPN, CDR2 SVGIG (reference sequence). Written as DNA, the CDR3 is TGTGCCTGGAGTATGGTCCTAGCGGGGGGGCCCGGGGATACGCAGTATTTT. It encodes CAWSMVLAGGPGDTQYF.

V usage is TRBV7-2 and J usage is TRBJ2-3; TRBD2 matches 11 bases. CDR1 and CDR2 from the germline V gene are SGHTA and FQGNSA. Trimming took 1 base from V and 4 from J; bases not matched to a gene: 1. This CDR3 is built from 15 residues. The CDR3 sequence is CASSLVLAGADTQYF. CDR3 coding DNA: TGTGCCAGCAGCTTAGTACTAGCGGGAGCAGATACGCAGTATTTT.

CDR3 in DNA: TGTGCCAGCAGCTTGGATGCGAACACCGGGGAGCTGTTTTTT. Its protein product is CASSLDANTGELFF. The rearrangement links TRBV5-4 to TRBJ2-2; D not certain. Trimming left V 0 bases short and J 0 bases short, with 3 bases between. This CDR3 is built from 14 residues. Germline assignment: CDR1 SGHNT and CDR2 YYREEE (reference sequence).

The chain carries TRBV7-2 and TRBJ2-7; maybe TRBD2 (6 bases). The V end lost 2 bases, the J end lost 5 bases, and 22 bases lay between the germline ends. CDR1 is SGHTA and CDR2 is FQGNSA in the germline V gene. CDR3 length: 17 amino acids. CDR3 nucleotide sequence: TGTGCCAGCAGCTTAAATCCGTCGCGGGGCGGAGGGAACGAGCAGTACTTC. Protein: CASSLNPSRGGGNEQYF.

CDR3 sequence (DNA): TGTGCCAGCAGCCCGGGGGTCTCCTATCAGCCCCAGCATTTT. Translating it yields CASSPGVSYQPQHF. The J gene is TRBJ1-5, the V gene TRBV7-9, with D perhaps TRBD1 (5 bases). The CDR3 runs 14 residues. CDR1 is SEHNR, CDR2 FQNEAQ, per germline (reference sequence). Trimming removed 5 bases at V and 5 bases at J, with 13 bases between.

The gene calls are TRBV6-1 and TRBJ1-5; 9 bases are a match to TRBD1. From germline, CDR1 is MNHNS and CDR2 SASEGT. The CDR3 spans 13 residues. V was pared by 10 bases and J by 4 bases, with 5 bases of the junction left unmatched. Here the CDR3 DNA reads TGTGCCATCGGACAGGGGCCGAATCAGCCCCAGCATTTT. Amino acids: CAIGQGPNQPQHF.

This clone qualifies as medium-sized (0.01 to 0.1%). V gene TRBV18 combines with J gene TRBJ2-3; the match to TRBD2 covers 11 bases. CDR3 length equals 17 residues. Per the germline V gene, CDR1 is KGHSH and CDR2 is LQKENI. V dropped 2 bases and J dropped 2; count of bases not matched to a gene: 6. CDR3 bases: TGTGCCAGCTCACCAGGGACTAGCGGCACCCCCACAGATACGCAGTATTTT. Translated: CASSPGTSGTPTDTQYF. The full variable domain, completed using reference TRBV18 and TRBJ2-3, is NAGVMQNPRHLVRRRGQEARLRCSPMKGHSHVYWYRQLPEEGLKFMVYLQKENIIDESGMPKERFSAEFPKEGPSILRIQQVVRGDSAAYFCASSPGTSGTPTDTQYFGPGTRLTVL.

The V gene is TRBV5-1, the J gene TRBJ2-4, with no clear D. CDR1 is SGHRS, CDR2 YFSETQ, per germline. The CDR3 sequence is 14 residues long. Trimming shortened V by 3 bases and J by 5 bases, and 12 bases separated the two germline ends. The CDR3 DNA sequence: TGCGCCAGCAGCTACCGACACGCCGAAAACATTCAGTACTTC. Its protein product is CASSYRHAENIQYF.

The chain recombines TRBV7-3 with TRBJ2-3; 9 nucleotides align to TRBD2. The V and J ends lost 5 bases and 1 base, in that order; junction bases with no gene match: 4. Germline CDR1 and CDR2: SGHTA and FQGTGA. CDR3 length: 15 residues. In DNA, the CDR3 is TGTGCCAGCAGCACCTCTAGCGGGGGCACAGATACGCAGTATTTT. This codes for CASSTSSGGTDTQYF.

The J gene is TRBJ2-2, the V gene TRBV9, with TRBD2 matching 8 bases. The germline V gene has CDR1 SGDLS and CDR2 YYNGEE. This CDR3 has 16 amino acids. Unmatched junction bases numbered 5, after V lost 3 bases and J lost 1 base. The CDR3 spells CASSATGGRNTGELFF. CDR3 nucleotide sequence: TGTGCCAGCAGCGCGACGGGGGGGCGGAACACCGGGGAGCTGTTTTTT.

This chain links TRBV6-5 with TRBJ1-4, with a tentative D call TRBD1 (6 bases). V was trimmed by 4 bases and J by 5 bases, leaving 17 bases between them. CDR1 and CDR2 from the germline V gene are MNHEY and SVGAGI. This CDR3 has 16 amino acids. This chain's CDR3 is CASSSTYRAMNEKLFF. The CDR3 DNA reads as TGTGCCAGCAGTTCCACTTACAGGGCCATGAATGAAAAACTGTTTTTT.

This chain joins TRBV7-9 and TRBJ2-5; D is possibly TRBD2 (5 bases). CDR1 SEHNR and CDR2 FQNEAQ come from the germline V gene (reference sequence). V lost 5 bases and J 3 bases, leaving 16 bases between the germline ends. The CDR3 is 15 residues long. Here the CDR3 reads CASSPTGWSEETQYF. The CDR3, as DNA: TGTGCCAGCAGCCCGACGGGGTGGAGCGAAGAGACCCAGTACTTC.

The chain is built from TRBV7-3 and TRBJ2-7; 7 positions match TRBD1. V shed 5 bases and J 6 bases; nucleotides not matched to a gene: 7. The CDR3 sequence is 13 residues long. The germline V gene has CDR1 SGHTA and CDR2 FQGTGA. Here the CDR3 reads CASSLWDSSEQYF. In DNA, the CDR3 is TGTGCCAGCAGCCTCTGGGACAGTTCCGAGCAGTACTTC.

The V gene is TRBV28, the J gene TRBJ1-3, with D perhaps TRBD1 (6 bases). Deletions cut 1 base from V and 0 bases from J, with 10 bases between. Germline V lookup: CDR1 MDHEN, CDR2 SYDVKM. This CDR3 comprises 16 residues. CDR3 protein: CASSLSAGHSGNTIYF. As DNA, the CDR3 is TGTGCCAGCAGTTTATCGGCGGGACACTCTGGAAACACCATATATTTT.

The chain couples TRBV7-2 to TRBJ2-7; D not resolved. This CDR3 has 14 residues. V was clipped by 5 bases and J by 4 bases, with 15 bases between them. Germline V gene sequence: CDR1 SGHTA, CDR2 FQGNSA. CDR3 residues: CASSPNSNRYEQYF. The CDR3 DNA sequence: TGTGCCAGCAGCCCGAACAGTAACCGGTACGAGCAGTACTTC. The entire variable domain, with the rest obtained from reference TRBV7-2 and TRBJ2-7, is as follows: GAGVSQSPSNKVTEKGKDVELRCDPISGHTALYWYRQSLGQGLEFLIYFQGNSAPDKSGLPSDRFSAERTGGSVSTLTIQRTQQEDSAVYLCASSPNSNRYEQYFGPGTRLTVT.

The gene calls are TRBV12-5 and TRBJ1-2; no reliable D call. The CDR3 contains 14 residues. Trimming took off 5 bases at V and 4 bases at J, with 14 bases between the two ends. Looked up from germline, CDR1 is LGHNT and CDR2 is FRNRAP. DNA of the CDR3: TGTGCTAGTGGTCCCCAGATGGGCAGCTATGGCTACACCTTC. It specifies CASGPQMGSYGYTF.

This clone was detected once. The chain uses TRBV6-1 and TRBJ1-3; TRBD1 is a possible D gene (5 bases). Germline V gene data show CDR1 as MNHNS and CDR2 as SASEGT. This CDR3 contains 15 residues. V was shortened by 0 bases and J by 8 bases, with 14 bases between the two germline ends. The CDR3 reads CASSEARQGGYTIYF. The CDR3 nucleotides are TGTGCCAGCAGTGAAGCGCGGCAGGGAGGATACACCATATATTTT.

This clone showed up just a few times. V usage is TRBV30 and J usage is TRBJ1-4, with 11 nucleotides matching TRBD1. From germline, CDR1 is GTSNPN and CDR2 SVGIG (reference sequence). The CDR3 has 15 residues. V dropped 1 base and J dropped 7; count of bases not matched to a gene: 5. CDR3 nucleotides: TGTGCCTGGAGTGAAGGCGGGACAGGGGGTGAAAAACTGTTTTTT. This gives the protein CAWSEGGTGGEKLFF.

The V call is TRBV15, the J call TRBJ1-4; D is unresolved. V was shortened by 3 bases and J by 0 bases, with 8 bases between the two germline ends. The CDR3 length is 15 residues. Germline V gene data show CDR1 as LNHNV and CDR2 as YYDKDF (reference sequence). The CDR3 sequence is CATSSPTATNEKLFF. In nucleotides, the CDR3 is TGTGCCACCAGCAGCCCCACCGCAACTAATGAAAAACTGTTTTTT.

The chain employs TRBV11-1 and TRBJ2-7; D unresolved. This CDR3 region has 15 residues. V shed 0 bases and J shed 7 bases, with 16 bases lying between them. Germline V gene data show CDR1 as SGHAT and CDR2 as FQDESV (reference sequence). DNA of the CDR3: TGTGCCAGCAGCTTAGCCACCGCCCTACTACGGGAGCAGTACTTC. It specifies CASSLATALLREQYF.

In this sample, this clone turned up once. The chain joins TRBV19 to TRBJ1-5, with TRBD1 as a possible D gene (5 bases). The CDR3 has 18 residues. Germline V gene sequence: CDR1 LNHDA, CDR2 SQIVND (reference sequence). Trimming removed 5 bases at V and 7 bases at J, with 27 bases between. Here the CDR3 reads CASSEPKTNRGVGQPQHF. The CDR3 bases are TGTGCCAGTAGTGAGCCAAAAACAAATCGGGGGGTCGGACAGCCCCAGCATTTT.